Each of the 24 T cell receptor beta chains below was sequenced from the same sample in a study of cytomegalovirus exposure and HLA in healthy donors. Vbeta (60) and Jbeta (13) primers were used in the PCR. TCRdb's table, derived via immunoSEQ multiplex PCR, lists solely in-frame clones and lacks some. This sample yields 100,000 to 150,000 clones, of which approximately 80% are seen a single time; approximately 11% belongs to the top ten. The sequenced material came from PBMCs. These receptors came from a man aged 25 to 40 in good health and CMV-seropositive.

V is TRBV11-3 and J is TRBJ2-3; D perhaps matches TRBD2 (6 bases). The CDR3 length is 14 residues. V lost 1 base, J lost 7 bases, and 12 bases lay in between. CDR1 SGHNT and CDR2 YENEEA come from the germline V gene. CDR3 in DNA: TGTGCCAGCAGCTTAGCCTCCGGAGGGCATACGCAGTATTTT. It translates to CASSLASGGHTQYF.

The chain joins TRBV29-1 to TRBJ2-1; 8 bases fit TRBD1. There are 11 residues in the CDR3. Unmatched junction bases numbered 4, after V lost 4 bases and J lost 11 bases. Germline V gene data show CDR1 as SQVTM and CDR2 as ANQGSEA. The CDR3 loop reads CSVAGGGQQFF. DNA of the CDR3: TGCAGCGTTGCAGGGGGCGGTCAGCAGTTCTTC.

CDR3 nucleotides: TGTGCCAGCACCCTAGCGGGAGAATGGGAGACCCAGTACTTC. It codes for CASTLAGEWETQYF. This sequence joins TRBV6-5 and TRBJ2-5; TRBD2 agrees at 10 bases. Germline values: CDR1 MNHEY, CDR2 SVGAGI. The CDR3 extends over 14 amino acids. J lost 5 bases, V lost 7 bases, and 7 bases had no gene match.

This sequence joins TRBV5-6 and TRBJ2-7; 7 bases are shared with TRBD2. With V trimmed by 4 bases and J by 2 bases, 9 bases remained unmatched. CDR3 size: 15 residues. Looked up from germline, CDR1 is SGHDT and CDR2 is YYEEEE. Here the CDR3 reads CASSPLLGGPYEQYF. The CDR3 DNA sequence: TGTGCCAGCAGCCCCCTATTGGGAGGGCCCTACGAGCAGTACTTC.

J is TRBJ2-3 and V is TRBV7-8; D is undetermined. CDR3 length: 11 residues. Germline V lookup: CDR1 SGHVS, CDR2 FQNEAQ. V was cut by 3 bases and J by 5 bases, with 3 bases left in between. CDR3 DNA: TGTGCCAGCAGCTTGCGAGATACGCAGTATTTT. Its translation: CASSLRDTQYF.

The V and J genes are TRBV5-1 and TRBJ2-7; 9 bases are a match to TRBD1. The CDR3 consists of 14 residues. J lost 2 bases, V lost 4 bases, and 4 bases had no gene match. The germline V gene has CDR1 SGHRS and CDR2 YFSETQ. The CDR3 is CASSPGTGPYEQYF. Written as DNA, the CDR3 is TGCGCCAGCAGCCCCGGGACAGGGCCCTACGAGCAGTACTTC.

The chain recombines TRBV4-3 with TRBJ2-6, with 8 bases matching TRBD2. The germline CDR1 and CDR2 sequences are LGHNA and YSLEER. This CDR3 is 16 amino acids long. V lost 1 base and J lost 2; bases outside the gene matches: 1. In DNA form, the CDR3 reads TGCGCCAGCAGCCAAGTCGGGAGGGCTGGGGCCAACGTCCTGACTTTC. Residues: CASSQVGRAGANVLTF.

This clone was detected a few times. The chain has TRBV6-5 and TRBJ2-1; 7 bases line up with TRBD2. Germline CDR1 and CDR2: MNHEY and SVGAGI. The CDR3 totals 13 residues. With V trimmed by 6 bases and J by 8 bases, 7 bases remained unmatched. In DNA form, the CDR3 reads TGTGCCAGCAGGTCCGCGGGGAGGGATGAGCAGTTCTTC. Protein product: CASRSAGRDEQFF.

V is TRBV23-1 and J is TRBJ2-3; 9 nucleotides align to TRBD2. TRBV23-1 is sorted into the ORF group, with uncertain function. The CDR3 is 17 amino acids. V lost 7 bases, J lost 0 bases, and 11 bases stayed unmatched. The CDR3 protein is CASTSHGLANSTDTQYF. Here the CDR3 DNA reads TGCGCCAGCACGAGCCATGGACTAGCGAACAGCACAGATACGCAGTATTTT.

The chain combines TRBV27 with TRBJ2-1, with D unclear. The germline V gene has CDR1 MNHEY and CDR2 SMNVEV (reference sequence). V shed 7 bases and J shed 3 bases, with 13 bases lying between them. This CDR3 is built from 14 residues. The CDR3 reads CASTLGNSYNEQFF. As DNA, the CDR3 is TGTGCCAGCACCTTAGGAAACAGCTACAATGAGCAGTTCTTC.

This chain links TRBV4-3 with TRBJ1-1; no clear D. The germline CDR1 and CDR2 sequences are LGHNA and YSLEER. Trimming removed 2 bases from V and 10 bases from J, with 20 bases in between. This CDR3 has 15 amino acids. CDR3 protein: CASSQQPGSVFGAFF. The CDR3 DNA follows: TGCGCCAGCAGCCAACAACCGGGGTCCGTATTTGGAGCTTTCTTT.

Here the CDR3 reads CASSWGGTGYGYTF. CDR3 DNA: TGTGCCAGCAGTTGGGGGGGCACAGGCTATGGCTACACCTTC. The V gene is TRBV28, the J gene TRBJ1-2, with a tentative D call TRBD1 (6 bases). CDR3 length: 14 amino acids. The germline V and J ends were trimmed by 4 bases and 4 bases, with 13 bases remaining between them. The germline gives CDR1 MDHEN, CDR2 SYDVKM.

This clone was picked up a small number of times. The chain joins TRBV27 to TRBJ2-7, with TRBD2 as a possible D gene (5 bases). V was cut by 6 bases and J by 0 bases, with 15 bases left in between. The CDR3 runs 15 residues. CDR1 and CDR2 (germline): MNHEY, SMNVEV (reference sequence). For the CDR3, the DNA is TGTGCCAGCAGCCCGAGTTCGGACTCCTCCTACGAGCAGTACTTC. Protein: CASSPSSDSSYEQYF.

The V call is TRBV30, the J call TRBJ1-5; no clear D. CDR3 length equals 15 residues. The V end lost 4 bases, the J end lost 0 bases, and 13 bases lay between the germline ends. The germline CDR1 and CDR2 sequences are GTSNPN and SVGIG (reference sequence). The CDR3 protein is CAWTRGGSSNQPQHF. In nucleotides, the CDR3 is TGTGCCTGGACTCGGGGAGGCAGTAGCAATCAGCCCCAGCATTTT.

The chain combines TRBV2 with TRBJ2-2; possibly TRBD2 for D (5 bases). Deletions cut 3 bases from V and 1 base from J, with 12 bases between. The germline V gene has CDR1 SNHLY and CDR2 FYNNEI. The CDR3 is made up of 16 amino acids. The CDR3 here is CASSDIAYQNTGELFF. The DNA for the CDR3 is TGTGCCAGCAGTGATATAGCGTACCAGAACACCGGGGAGCTGTTTTTT.

The V call is TRBV7-2, the J call TRBJ2-3; 7 bases align to TRBD2. The J segment lost 4 bases and the V segment lost 1 base, leaving 11 bases of the junction unmatched. This CDR3 spans 17 amino acids. Germline CDR1 SGHTA, CDR2 FQGNSA. CDR3 loop: CASSLEATGRSADTQYF. In DNA form, the CDR3 reads TGTGCCAGCAGCTTAGAAGCGACCGGGAGGAGTGCAGATACGCAGTATTTT.

The V and J genes are TRBV5-4 and TRBJ2-1; D unresolved. Trimming stripped 2 bases from V and 7 bases from J, with 10 bases between. This CDR3 region has 13 residues. Germline V gives CDR1 SGHNT, CDR2 YYREEE (reference sequence). The CDR3 sequence: CASSLVSTNEQFF. CDR3 DNA sequence: TGTGCCAGCAGCTTAGTTAGTACTAATGAGCAGTTCTTC.

Only a few counts were recorded for this clone. The V gene is TRBV27, the J gene TRBJ2-7; 8 positions match TRBD2. CDR3 length equals 14 residues. Trimming removed 4 bases from V and 1 base from J; junction bases left unmatched: 3. CDR1 is MNHEY, CDR2 SMNVEV, per germline (reference sequence). The CDR3 region has the DNA TGTGCCAGCAGTTCGGGACTAGGTTCCTACGAGCAGTACTTC. Translating it yields CASSSGLGSYEQYF.

The rearrangement links TRBV5-4 to TRBJ2-5, with 7 nucleotides matching TRBD2. The germline V gene has CDR1 SGHNT and CDR2 YYREEE (reference sequence). The CDR3 runs 15 residues. Trimming at V came to 4 bases and at J to 2 bases, leaving 8 bases not matched to a gene. For the CDR3, the DNA is TGTGCCAGCAGCCCCCCTGGGACTACTCAAGAGACCCAGTACTTC. It yields the protein CASSPPGTTQETQYF.

This chain connects TRBV5-1 to TRBJ2-7; TRBD1 matches at 10 bases. Germline loops: CDR1 SGHRS, CDR2 YFSETQ. The CDR3 totals 15 residues. Trimming cost V 4 bases and J 1 base; bases outside gene matches: 5. CDR3 in DNA: TGCGCCAGCAGCCCTAGGACAGGGGGATCCTACGAGCAGTACTTC. Translation: CASSPRTGGSYEQYF.

The chain employs TRBV27 and TRBJ2-7; no reliable D call. In germline, CDR1 is MNHEY, CDR2 SMNVEV (reference sequence). CDR3 length equals 14 residues. V was trimmed by 6 bases and J by 3 bases, leaving 15 bases between them. CDR3 residues: CASSLTWADYEQYF. DNA of the CDR3: TGTGCCAGCAGCCTAACTTGGGCAGACTACGAGCAGTACTTC.

This clone was counted once. This chain links TRBV29-1 with TRBJ2-5; D is ambiguous. The length of the CDR3 is 13 residues. V was shortened by 1 base and J by 1 base, with 7 bases between the two germline ends. Germline lookup yields CDR1 SQVTM and CDR2 ANQGSEA. CDR3 sequence: CSVEGSRQETQYF. The CDR3 coding sequence is TGCAGCGTTGAAGGTAGCCGCCAAGAGACCCAGTACTTC.

The J gene is TRBJ1-4, the V gene TRBV25-1; D is undetermined. Per germline, CDR1 MGHDK and CDR2 SYGVNS. This CDR3 has 14 amino acids. Between the trimmed V and J ends, which lost 6 bases and 8 bases, there was a span of 16 bases. CDR3 sequence reads: CASSLLCLGEKLFF. In DNA, the CDR3 is TGTGCCAGCAGCCTGTTGTGCCTCGGGGAAAAACTGTTTTTT.

The J gene is TRBJ2-6, the V gene TRBV29-1; D is uncertain. Germline V CDR1 and CDR2: SQVTM, ANQGSEA. The CDR3 spans 17 residues. Trimming stripped 1 base from V and 1 base from J, with 14 bases between. The CDR3 sequence: CSVEGRASRSGANVLTF. DNA for the CDR3: TGCAGCGTTGAAGGCCGAGCCTCGCGGTCTGGGGCCAACGTCCTGACTTTC.